This TCR beta chain was recovered during a study of blood T cell repertoires in COVID-19 (dated by TCRdb to about 2020). Notes on the research overall: Samples covering the acute and convalescent phases of COVID-19 were provided by collaborators in the United States, Italy and Spain. The material from the prospective study consisted of cDNA or gDNA derived from T cells, B-cell-depleted T cells, or PBMCs. Deeply sampled blood TCRbeta repertoires from subjects exposed to, actively infected with, or recovered from COVID-19 were included in the dataset. The repertoires were released in a freely available public database intended as a resource for research on the immune response to SARS-CoV-2. The samples were drawn from two sources: the first 160 participants of the ongoing ImmuneRACE study, and some 1,300 subjects contributed by 6 global collaborators. Sample metadata almost always included a de-identified subject ID, COVID-19 status, age in years and sex. Where available, HLA class I and class II types were taken from metadata supplied by the sample provider and were not determined by assay-based typing. The paper as a whole reports these results and caveats: How much clinical and demographic metadata was included differed by source and by participant, and the metadata was provided uncurated.

One collaborating source in Seattle enrolled patients during active infection and followed them longitudinally through the course of disease. Each collaborating institution followed its own protocols to collect whole blood in K2EDTA tubes. For TCRbeta analysis, collaborators shipped samples in one of three forms: frozen whole blood, isolated PBMCs, or DNA extracted from either of those sample types. The germline V gene encodes CDR1 LGHDT and CDR2 YNNKEL (reference sequence). Clipping removes 4 bases from V and 7 bases from J, with 12 as the unmatched junction base count. There are 17 amino acids in the CDR3, from cysteine to phenylalanine inclusive. The retained sequence is limited to the CDR3, 51 bases, with the frame set at the first base. As for this clone: Its cognate antigen has yet to be identified. No base quality values were provided; no much bigger clone lies one nucleotide off.

TCRbeta CDR3 regions were amplified from genomic DNA by means of the immunoSEQ Assay, a bias-controlled multiplex PCR. The authors processed their data as follows. Nucleated cell counts per sample were estimated from amplification of reference gene primers within the assay. Sequence reads were collapsed and filtered to measure the absolute abundance of every unique TCRbeta CDR3 rearrangement. Productive Simpson clonality was computed per sample as the square root of Simpson's diversity index over productive rearrangements. The clones in this table, taken by TCRdb from immuneACCESS, are in-frame only. Not every clone is retained; where verified, under half of the shortfall comes from an unresolved V gene, and the cause of the rest is unknown. That table is the source of V, J and clone size, and D and trimming were worked out from the DNA. The table for this sample lists under 250,000 clones; approximately 90% of them were counted only once. Jointly, the top ten make up roughly 12% of the sample.

The V gene is TRBV3-1 (or the pseudogene TRBV3-2) and the J gene is TRBJ2-3; the central 12 bases match TRBD2. The source of this sequence is a man aged 50-60 years with COVID-19, enrolled during active disease. Sequencing used peripheral blood. The DNA reads TGTGCCAGCAGCCTACCAAGACTAGCGGGAGTTGTGCATACGCAGTATTTT. The resulting protein is CASSLPRLAGVVHTQYF.